Listed here are 13 T cell receptor beta chains from one sample, sequenced in a study of T cell repertoires in cytomegalovirus infection. These receptors' antigens are unknown. MiXCR, applied by TCRdb to the reads, yields one record per CDR3 protein. The profile covers some 900,000 distinct CDR3 sequences, with about 31% appearing a single time and 9.5% to 15% taken by the ten largest. The sample here was cultured CD8+ T cells from PBMCs, taken from culture after CMV antigen stimulation. These receptors came from a human donor in good health (CMV status not recorded). Some clones in this sample may be carry-over from other donors' samples.

The V gene is TRBV7-6, the J gene TRBJ1-1; 7 positions match TRBD1. Per germline, CDR1 SGHVS and CDR2 FNYEAQ. CDR3 length equals 15 residues. V lost 2 bases, J lost 0 bases, and 3 bases stayed unmatched. The CDR3 DNA follows: TGTGCCAGCAGCTTACGGGGACAGATGAACACTGAAGCTTTCTTT. Its translation: CASSLRGQMNTEAFF.

The rearrangement joins TRBV28 to TRBJ2-2; 9 bases align to TRBD2. This CDR3 has 16 amino acids. V shed 5 bases and J 6 bases; nucleotides not matched to a gene: 10. CDR1 and CDR2 (germline): MDHEN, SYDVKM. The CDR3 sequence: CASSPSSGDSAGELFF. Here the CDR3 DNA reads TGTGCCAGCAGTCCCTCTAGCGGGGATTCTGCCGGGGAGCTGTTTTTT.

The chain employs TRBV7-3 and TRBJ2-2, with TRBD1 as a possible D gene (6 bases). Germline V CDR1 and CDR2: SGHTA, FQGTGA. The CDR3 length is 16 residues. Deletions cut 4 bases from V and 3 bases from J, with 15 bases between. In DNA, the CDR3 is TGTGCCAGCAGCTCCCTCGACAGGACTCACACCGGGGAGCTGTTTTTT. Protein product: CASSSLDRTHTGELFF.

CDR3 bases: TGTGCCAGCAGTTTACTGGACGAGAGAAACAATCAGCCCCAGCATTTT. Its translation: CASSLLDERNNQPQHF. The chain recombines TRBV28 with TRBJ1-5; unclear D gene. The V end lost 2 bases, the J end lost 3 bases, and 14 bases lay between the germline ends. This CDR3 has 16 residues. Germline V lookup: CDR1 MDHEN, CDR2 SYDVKM.

This clonotype was seen more than once but under ten times. The chain recombines TRBV12-5 with TRBJ2-3; 7 bases match TRBD2. This CDR3 region has 17 residues. Germline CDR1 LGHNT, CDR2 FRNRAP. The V and J ends lost 6 bases and 0 bases, in that order; junction bases with no gene match: 12. CDR3 DNA sequence: TGTGCTAGTGGCCCGGCGGACGGGACTATTAGCACAGATACGCAGTATTTT. Residues: CASGPADGTISTDTQYF.

This clonotype was detected a few times. This chain uses TRBV7-2 with TRBJ2-2; 7 positions agree with TRBD1. V was pared by 5 bases and J by 5 bases, with 5 bases of the junction left unmatched. This CDR3 spans 14 amino acids. CDR1 and CDR2 from the germline V gene are SGHTA and FQGNSA. CDR3 sequence reads: CASSPDRLTGELFF. The CDR3 DNA reads as TGTGCCAGCAGCCCGGACAGGCTGACCGGGGAGCTGTTTTTT.

The gene calls are TRBV5-6 and TRBJ2-6; D perhaps matches TRBD1 (6 bases). V shed 0 bases and J shed 6 bases, with 7 bases lying between them. CDR3 length equals 14 residues. Germline V CDR1 and CDR2: SGHDT, YYEEEE. As DNA, the CDR3 is TGTGCCAGCAGCTTGGGGGGGCTGGCCAACGTCCTGACTTTC. Its protein is CASSLGGLANVLTF.

The chain employs TRBV27 and TRBJ2-1; 10 bases align to TRBD2. V shed 6 bases and J 3 bases; nucleotides not matched to a gene: 8. Germline CDR1 reads MNHEY; CDR2 reads SMNVEV (reference sequence). The CDR3 has 16 residues. This chain's CDR3 is CASSPSSGGVYNEQFF. The CDR3 coding sequence is TGTGCCAGCAGCCCCTCTAGCGGGGGTGTCTACAATGAGCAGTTCTTC.

The V call is TRBV2, the J call TRBJ2-7, with D perhaps TRBD2 (6 bases). This CDR3 spans 14 amino acids. CDR1 and CDR2 (germline): SNHLY, FYNNEI. V gave up 3 bases and J gave up 0 bases, with 9 bases separating them. The DNA of the CDR3 is TGTGCCAGCAGTGAGGGGGGTTCCTCCTACGAGCAGTACGTC. Protein: CASSEGGSSYEQYV.

A word on this clonotype: The junction departs from the called germline gene at one end, perhaps through a read error. The chain recombines TRBV7-9 with TRBJ1-2; D call uncertain. Germline CDR1 is SEHNR and CDR2 is FQNEAQ (reference sequence). This CDR3 has 12 amino acids. CDR3 sequence reads: CASSPGRGERGF. The CDR3 nucleotides read TGTGCCAGCAGCCCAGGCCGTGGGGAGCGGGGATTC.

The genes are TRBV20-1 and TRBJ1-2; D unresolved. The CDR3 length is 14 residues. Trimming cost V 0 bases and J 4 bases, with 12 bases left between them. Per germline, CDR1 DFQATT and CDR2 SNEGSKA (reference sequence). The CDR3 nucleotides read TGCAGTGCTAGAGATCATAACACTTCCTATGGCTACACCTTC. Translating gives CSARDHNTSYGYTF.

The chain joins TRBV2 to TRBJ2-1; D unclear. Germline CDR1 and CDR2: SNHLY and FYNNEI. V was clipped by 2 bases and J by 4 bases, with 6 bases between them. This CDR3 spans 13 amino acids. The DNA of the CDR3 is TGTGCCAGCAGTGAATGGCCTTACAATGAGCAGTTCTTC. Protein sequence: CASSEWPYNEQFF.

The chain combines TRBV6-1 with TRBJ2-7; 7 nucleotides agree with TRBD1. The germline gives CDR1 MNHNS, CDR2 SASEGT. There are 12 residues in the CDR3. V shed 5 bases and J 8 bases; nucleotides not matched to a gene: 6. CDR3 amino acids: CASSWTGYKQYV. CDR3 DNA sequence: TGTGCCAGCAGTTGGACAGGTTACAAGCAGTACGTC.